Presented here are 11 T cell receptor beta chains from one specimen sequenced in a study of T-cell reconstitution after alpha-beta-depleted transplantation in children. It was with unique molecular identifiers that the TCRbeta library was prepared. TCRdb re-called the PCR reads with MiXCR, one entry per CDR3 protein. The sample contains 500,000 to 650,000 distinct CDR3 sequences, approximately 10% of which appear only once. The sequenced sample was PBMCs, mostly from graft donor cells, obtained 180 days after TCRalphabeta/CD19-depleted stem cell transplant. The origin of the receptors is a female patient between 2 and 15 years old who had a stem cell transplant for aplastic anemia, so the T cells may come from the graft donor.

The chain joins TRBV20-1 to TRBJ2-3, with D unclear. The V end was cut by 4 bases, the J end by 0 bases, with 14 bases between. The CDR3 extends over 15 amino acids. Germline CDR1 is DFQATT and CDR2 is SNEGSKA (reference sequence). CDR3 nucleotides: TGCAGTGCTACAATAACCGGGTCTAGCACAGATACGCAGTATTTT. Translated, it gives CSATITGSSTDTQYF.

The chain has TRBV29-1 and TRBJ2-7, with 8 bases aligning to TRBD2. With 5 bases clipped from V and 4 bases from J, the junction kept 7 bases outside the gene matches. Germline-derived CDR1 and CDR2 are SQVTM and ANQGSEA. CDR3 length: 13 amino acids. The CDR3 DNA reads TGCAGCGTTTTACCGGGAGGGCGGTACGAGCAGTACTTC. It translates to CSVLPGGRYEQYF.

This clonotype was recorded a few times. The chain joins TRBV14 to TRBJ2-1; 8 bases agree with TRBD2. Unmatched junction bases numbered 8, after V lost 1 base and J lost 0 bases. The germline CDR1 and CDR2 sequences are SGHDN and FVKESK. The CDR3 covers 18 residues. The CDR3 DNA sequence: TGTGCCAGCAGCCAAGGAGGTAGCGGGAAATTCTCCTACAATGAGCAGTTCTTC. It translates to CASSQGGSGKFSYNEQFF.

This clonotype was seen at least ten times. In DNA form, the CDR3 reads TGTGCCAGCAGCTCAACCGACCCGGGGGACCAAGAGACCCAGTACTTC. Protein sequence: CASSSTDPGDQETQYF. This chain connects TRBV7-8 to TRBJ2-5, with D perhaps matching TRBD2 (6 bases). V was clipped by 4 bases and J by 0 bases, with 15 bases between them. CDR1 and CDR2 from the germline V gene are SGHVS and FQNEAQ. This CDR3 has 16 amino acids. The entire variable domain, with the rest obtained from reference TRBV7-8 and TRBJ2-5, is as follows: GAGVSQSPRYKVAKRGQDVALRCDPISGHVSLFWYQQALGQGPEFLTYFQNEAQLDKSGLPSDRFFAERPEGSVSTLKIQRTQQEDSAVYLCASSSTDPGDQETQYFGPGTRLLVL.

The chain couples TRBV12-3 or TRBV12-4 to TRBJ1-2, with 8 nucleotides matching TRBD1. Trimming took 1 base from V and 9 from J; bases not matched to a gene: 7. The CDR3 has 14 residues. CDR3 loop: CASSLGRGLKSYTF. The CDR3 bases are TGTGCCAGCAGTTTAGGCAGGGGGCTCAAGAGCTACACCTTC.

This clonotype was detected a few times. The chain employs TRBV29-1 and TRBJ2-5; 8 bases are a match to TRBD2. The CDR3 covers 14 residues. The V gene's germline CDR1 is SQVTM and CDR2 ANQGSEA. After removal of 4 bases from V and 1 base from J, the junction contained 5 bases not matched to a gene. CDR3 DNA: TGCAGCGTTGGTTCGGGGGGGATCCAAGAGACCCAGTACTTC. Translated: CSVGSGGIQETQYF.

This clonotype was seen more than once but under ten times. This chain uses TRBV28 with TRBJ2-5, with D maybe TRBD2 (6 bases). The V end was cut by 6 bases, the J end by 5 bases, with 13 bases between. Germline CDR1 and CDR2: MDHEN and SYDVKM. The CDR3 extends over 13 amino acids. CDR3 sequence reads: CASRSRRAETQYF. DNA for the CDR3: TGTGCCAGCAGGAGCAGGAGGGCGGAGACCCAGTACTTC.

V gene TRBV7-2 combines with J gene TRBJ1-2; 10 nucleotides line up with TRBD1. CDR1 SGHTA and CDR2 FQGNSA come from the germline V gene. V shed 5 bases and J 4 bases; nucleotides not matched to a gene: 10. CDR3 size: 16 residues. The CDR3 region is CASSPSWDRGGYGYTF. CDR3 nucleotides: TGTGCCAGCAGCCCGAGCTGGGACAGGGGTGGCTATGGCTACACCTTC. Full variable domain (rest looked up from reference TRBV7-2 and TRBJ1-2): GAGVSQSPSNKVTEKGKDVELRCDPISGHTALYWYRQSLGQGLEFLIYFQGNSAPDKSGLPSDRFSAERTGGSVSTLTIQRTQQEDSAVYLCASSPSWDRGGYGYTFGSGTRLTVV.

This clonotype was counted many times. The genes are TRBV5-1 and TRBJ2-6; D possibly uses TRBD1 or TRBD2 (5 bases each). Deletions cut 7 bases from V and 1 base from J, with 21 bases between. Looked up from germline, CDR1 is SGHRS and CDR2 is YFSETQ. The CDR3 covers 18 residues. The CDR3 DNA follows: TGCGCCAGCGGGGGTACGGGACGGGCAACGTCTGGGGCCAACGTCCTGACTTTC. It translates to CASGGTGRATSGANVLTF.

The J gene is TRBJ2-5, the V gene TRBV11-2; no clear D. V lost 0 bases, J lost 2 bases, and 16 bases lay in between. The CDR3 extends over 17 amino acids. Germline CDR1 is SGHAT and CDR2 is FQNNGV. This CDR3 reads CASSLELQGIRQETQYF. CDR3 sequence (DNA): TGTGCCAGCAGCTTAGAATTACAAGGGATACGACAAGAGACCCAGTACTTC.

CDR3 nucleotides: TGTGCCAGCAGCTTAGTACAGGTCATGAACACTGAAGCTTTCTTT. Encoded protein: CASSLVQVMNTEAFF. This rearrangement joins TRBV7-2 to TRBJ1-1, with D possibly being TRBD1 (5 bases). The CDR3 is 15 amino acids. V was clipped by 1 base and J by 0 bases, with 9 bases between them. Germline CDR1 is SGHTA and CDR2 is FQGNSA.